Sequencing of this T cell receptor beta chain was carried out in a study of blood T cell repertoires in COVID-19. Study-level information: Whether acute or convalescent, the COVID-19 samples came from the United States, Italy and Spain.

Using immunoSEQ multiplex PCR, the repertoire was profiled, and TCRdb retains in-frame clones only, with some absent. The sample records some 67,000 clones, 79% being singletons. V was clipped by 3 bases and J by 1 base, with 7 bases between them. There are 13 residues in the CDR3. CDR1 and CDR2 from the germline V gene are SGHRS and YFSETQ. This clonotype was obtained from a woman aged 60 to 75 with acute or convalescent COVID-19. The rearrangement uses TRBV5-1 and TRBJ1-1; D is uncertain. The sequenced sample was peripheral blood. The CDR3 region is CASSWASNTEAFF. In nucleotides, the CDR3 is TGCGCCAGCAGCTGGGCTTCGAACACTGAAGCTTTCTTT.